This TCR beta chain was recovered during a study of OX40 agonist ivuxolimab in advanced cancers. Across the study: Dose-escalation cases comprised hepatocellular carcinoma, melanoma, renal cell or head and neck cancer. Those enrolled were roughly 80% male, with a mean age of roughly 62 years and ages from roughly 20 to 90.

Per the germline V gene, CDR1 is MNHEY and CDR2 is SVGAGI. The V end was cut by 6 bases, the J end by 3 bases, with 8 bases between. The CDR3 spans 13 residues. Libraries were prepared by immunoSEQ multiplex PCR; TCRdb keeps only in-frame clonotypes and omits some of them. The data show 25,000 to 35,000 clones, about four fifths seen once. The origin of this receptor is an adult with an advanced solid tumor such as melanoma, head and neck, liver or kidney cancer. This material consisted of CD4+ or CD8+ T cells sorted from blood, taken in a trial of the OX40 agonist ivuxolimab. The chain recombines TRBV6-5 with TRBJ1-4; D gene ambiguous. CDR3 bases: TGTGCCAGCAGGCTATATGCTAATGAAAAACTGTTTTTT. This sequence encodes CASRLYANEKLFF.